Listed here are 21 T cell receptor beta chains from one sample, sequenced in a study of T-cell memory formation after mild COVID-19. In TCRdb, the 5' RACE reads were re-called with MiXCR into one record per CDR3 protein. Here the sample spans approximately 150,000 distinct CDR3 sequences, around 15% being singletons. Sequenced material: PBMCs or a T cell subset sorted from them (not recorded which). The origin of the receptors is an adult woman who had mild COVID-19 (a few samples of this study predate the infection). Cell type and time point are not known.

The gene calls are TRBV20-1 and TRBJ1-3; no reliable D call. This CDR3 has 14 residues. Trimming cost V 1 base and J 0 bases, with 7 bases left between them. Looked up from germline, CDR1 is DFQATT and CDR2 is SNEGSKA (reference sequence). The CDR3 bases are TGCAGTGCTAGAGCGTCCCCCTCTGGAAACACCATATATTTT. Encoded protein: CSARASPSGNTIYF.

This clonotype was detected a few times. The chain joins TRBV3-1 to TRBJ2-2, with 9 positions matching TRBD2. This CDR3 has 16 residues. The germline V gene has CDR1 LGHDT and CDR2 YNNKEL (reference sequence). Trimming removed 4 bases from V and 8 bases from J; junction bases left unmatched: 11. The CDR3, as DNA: TGTGCCAGCAGCCCGTCGGGACTAGCCTTAAGAGGGGAGCTGTTTTTT. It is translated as CASSPSGLALRGELFF. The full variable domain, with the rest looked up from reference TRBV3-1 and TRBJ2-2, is DTAVSQTPKYLVTQMGNDKSIKCEQNLGHDTMYWYKQDSKKFLKIMFSYNNKELIINETVPNRFSPKSPDKAHLNLHINSLELGDSAVYFCASSPSGLALRGELFFGEGSRLTVL.

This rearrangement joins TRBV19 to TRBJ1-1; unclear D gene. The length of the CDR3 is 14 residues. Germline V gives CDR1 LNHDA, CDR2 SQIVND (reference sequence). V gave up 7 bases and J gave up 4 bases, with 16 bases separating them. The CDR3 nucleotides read TGTGCCAGTAAGGGTAGCCTGGATGCCACTGAAGCTTTCTTT. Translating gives CASKGSLDATEAFF.

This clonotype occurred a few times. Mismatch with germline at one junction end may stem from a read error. CDR3 region: CASSLGTGHTAF. As DNA, the CDR3 is TGTGCCAGCAGCTTGGGGACAGGGCATACAGCGTTC. This rearrangement joins TRBV13 to TRBJ2-1; 9 bases map to TRBD1. The germline CDR1 and CDR2 sequences are PRHDT and FYEKMQ (reference sequence). The CDR3 covers 12 residues.

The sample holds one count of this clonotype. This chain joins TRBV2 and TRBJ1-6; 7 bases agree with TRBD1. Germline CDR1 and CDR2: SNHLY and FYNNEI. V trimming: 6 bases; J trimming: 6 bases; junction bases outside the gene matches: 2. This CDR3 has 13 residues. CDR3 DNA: TGTGCCAGCAGGGGACAGATTAATTCACCCCTCCACTTT. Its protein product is CASRGQINSPLHF.

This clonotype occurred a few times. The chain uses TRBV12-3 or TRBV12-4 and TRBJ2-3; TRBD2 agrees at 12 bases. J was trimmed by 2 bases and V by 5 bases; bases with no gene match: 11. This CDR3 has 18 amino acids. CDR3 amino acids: CASSPIVLAGGFTDTQYF. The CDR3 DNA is TGTGCCAGCAGTCCAATCGTCCTAGCGGGAGGGTTCACAGATACGCAGTATTTT.

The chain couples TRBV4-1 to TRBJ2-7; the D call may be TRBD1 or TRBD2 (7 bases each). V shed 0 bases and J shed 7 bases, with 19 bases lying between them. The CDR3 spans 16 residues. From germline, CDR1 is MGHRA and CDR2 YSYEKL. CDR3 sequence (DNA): TGCGCCAGCAGCCAAGAAGGGAGGGGGCGTTTTGCTGAGCAGTACTTC. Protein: CASSQEGRGRFAEQYF.

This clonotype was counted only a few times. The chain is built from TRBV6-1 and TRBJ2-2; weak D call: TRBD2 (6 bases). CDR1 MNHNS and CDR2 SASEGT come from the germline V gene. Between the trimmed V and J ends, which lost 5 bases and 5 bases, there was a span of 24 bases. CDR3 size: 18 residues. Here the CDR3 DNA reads TGTGCCAGCAGTTCACCCGTTTCTTACACGGGGGATACCGGGGAGCTGTTTTTT. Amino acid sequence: CASSSPVSYTGDTGELFF.

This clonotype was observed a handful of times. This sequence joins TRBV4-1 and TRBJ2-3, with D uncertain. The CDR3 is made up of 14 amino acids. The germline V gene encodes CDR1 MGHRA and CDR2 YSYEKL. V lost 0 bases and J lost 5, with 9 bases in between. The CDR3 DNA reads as TGCGCCAGCAGCCAAGAAAGCCTGCTAGATACGCAGTATTTT. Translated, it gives CASSQESLLDTQYF.

Here the CDR3 DNA reads TGTGCCAGCCTGGGGACGGGTCGAGCTGAAGCTTTCTTT. This encodes CASLGTGRAEAFF. This chain joins TRBV5-5 and TRBJ1-1; the D gene is possibly TRBD1 (5 bases). Germline V gives CDR1 SGHKS, CDR2 YYEKEE (reference sequence). This CDR3 comprises 13 residues. V was shortened by 7 bases and J by 6 bases, with 16 bases between the two germline ends.

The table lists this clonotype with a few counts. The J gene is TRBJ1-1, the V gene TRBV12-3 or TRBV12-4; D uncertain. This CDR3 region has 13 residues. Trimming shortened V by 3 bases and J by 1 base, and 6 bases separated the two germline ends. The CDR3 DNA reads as TGTGCCAGCAGTTTCAATAGGAACACTGAAGCTTTCTTT. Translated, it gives CASSFNRNTEAFF.

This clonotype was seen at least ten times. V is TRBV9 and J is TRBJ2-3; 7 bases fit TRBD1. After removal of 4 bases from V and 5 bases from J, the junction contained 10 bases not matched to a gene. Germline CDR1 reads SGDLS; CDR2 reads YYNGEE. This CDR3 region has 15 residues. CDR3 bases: TGTGCCAGCAGCACTCGACAGGGTAAAGGAGATACGCAGTATTTT. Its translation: CASSTRQGKGDTQYF. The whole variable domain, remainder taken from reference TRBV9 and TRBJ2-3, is DSGVTQTPKHLITATGQRVTLRCSPRSGDLSVYWYQQSLDQGLQFLIQYYNGEERAKGNILERFSAQQFPDLHSELNLSSLELGDSALYFCASSTRQGKGDTQYFGPGTRLTVL.

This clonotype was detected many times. This CDR3 reads CATSSTSPEETQYF. In nucleotides, the CDR3 is TGTGCCACCAGCAGTACTAGCCCAGAAGAGACCCAGTACTTC. The rearrangement uses TRBV15 and TRBJ2-5; tentatively, D is TRBD2 (6 bases). The ends were cut back, 3 bases at V and 3 bases at J, with 11 bases in the middle. This CDR3 region has 14 residues. The germline CDR1 and CDR2 sequences are LNHNV and YYDKDF (reference sequence).

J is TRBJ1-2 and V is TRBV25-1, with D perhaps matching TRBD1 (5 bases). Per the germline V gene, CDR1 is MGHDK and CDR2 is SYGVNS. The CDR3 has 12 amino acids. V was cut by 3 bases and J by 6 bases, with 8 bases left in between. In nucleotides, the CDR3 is TGTGCCAGCAGTGAGGGGGGGAATGGCTACACCTTC. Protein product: CASSEGGNGYTF.

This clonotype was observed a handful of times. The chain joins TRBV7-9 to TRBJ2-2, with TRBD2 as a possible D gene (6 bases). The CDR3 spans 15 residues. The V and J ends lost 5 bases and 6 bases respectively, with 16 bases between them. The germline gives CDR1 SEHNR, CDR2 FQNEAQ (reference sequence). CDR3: CASSLAMGEAGELFF. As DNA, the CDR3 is TGTGCCAGCAGCCTCGCCATGGGGGAGGCCGGGGAGCTGTTTTTT.

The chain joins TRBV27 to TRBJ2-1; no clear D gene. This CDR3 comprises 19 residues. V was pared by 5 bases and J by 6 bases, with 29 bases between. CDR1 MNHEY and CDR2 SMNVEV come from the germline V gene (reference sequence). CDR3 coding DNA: TGTGCCAGCAGTCCGAACCCATTTTCCCGCTGGTCCTCCCTCAATGAGCAGTTCTTC. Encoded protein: CASSPNPFSRWSSLNEQFF.

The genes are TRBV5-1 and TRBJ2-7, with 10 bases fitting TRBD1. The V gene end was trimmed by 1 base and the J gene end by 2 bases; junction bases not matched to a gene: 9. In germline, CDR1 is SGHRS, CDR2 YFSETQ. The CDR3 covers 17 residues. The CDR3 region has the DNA TGCGCCAGCAGCTTGATCCCCGCGGGACAGGGGACCTACGAGCAGTACTTC. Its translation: CASSLIPAGQGTYEQYF.

The CDR3 loop reads CASRPGRPYEQYF. CDR3 DNA sequence: TGTGCCAGCAGACCGGGACGTCCCTACGAGCAGTACTTC. The chain recombines TRBV6-1 with TRBJ2-7; D assignment may be TRBD1 or TRBD2 (5 bases each). This CDR3 is built from 13 residues. V gave up 6 bases and J gave up 2 bases, with 11 bases separating them. Germline V gene data show CDR1 as MNHNS and CDR2 as SASEGT.

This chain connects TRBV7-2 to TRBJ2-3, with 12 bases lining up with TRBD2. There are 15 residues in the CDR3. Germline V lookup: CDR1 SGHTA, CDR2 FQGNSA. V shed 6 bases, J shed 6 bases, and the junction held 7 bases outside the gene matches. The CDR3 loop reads CASSHTSGRSDTQYF. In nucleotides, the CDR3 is TGTGCCAGCAGTCATACTAGCGGGAGGTCGGATACGCAGTATTTT.

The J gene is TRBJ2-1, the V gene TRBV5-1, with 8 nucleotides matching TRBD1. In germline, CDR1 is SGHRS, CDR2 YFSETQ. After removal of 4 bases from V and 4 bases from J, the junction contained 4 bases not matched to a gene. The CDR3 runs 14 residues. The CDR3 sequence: CASSTGQAYNEQFF. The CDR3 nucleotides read TGCGCCAGCAGCACGGGACAGGCTTACAATGAGCAGTTCTTC. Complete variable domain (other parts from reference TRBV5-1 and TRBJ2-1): KAGVTQTPRYLIKTRGQQVTLSCSPISGHRSVSWYQQTPGQGLQFLFEYFSETQRNKGNFPGRFSGRQFSNSRSEMNVSTLELGDSALYLCASSTGQAYNEQFFGPGTRLTVL.

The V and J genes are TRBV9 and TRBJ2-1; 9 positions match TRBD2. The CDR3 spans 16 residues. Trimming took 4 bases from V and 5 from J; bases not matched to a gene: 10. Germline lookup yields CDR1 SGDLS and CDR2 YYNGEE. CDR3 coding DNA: TGTGCCAGCAGCATCCGCTTAGCGGGGGAGCACAATGAGCAGTTCTTC. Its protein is CASSIRLAGEHNEQFF.